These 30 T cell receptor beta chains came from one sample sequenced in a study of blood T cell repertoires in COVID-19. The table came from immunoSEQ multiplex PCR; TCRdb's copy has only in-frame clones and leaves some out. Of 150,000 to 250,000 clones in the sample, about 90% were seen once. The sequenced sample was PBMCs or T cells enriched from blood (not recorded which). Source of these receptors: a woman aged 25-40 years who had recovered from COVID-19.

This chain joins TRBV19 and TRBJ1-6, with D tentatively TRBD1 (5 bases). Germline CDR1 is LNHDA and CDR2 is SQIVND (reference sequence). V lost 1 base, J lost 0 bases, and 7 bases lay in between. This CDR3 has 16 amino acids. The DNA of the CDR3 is TGTGCCAGTAGTATAGGGGGCAGCTCCTATAATTCACCCCTCCACTTT. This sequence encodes CASSIGGSSYNSPLHF.

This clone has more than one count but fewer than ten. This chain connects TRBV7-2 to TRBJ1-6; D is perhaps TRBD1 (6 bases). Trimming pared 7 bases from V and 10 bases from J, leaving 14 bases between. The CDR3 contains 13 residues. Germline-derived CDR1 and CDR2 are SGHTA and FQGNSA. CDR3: CASTIQGRSPLHF. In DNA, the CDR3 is TGTGCCAGCACCATACAGGGAAGATCACCCCTCCACTTT.

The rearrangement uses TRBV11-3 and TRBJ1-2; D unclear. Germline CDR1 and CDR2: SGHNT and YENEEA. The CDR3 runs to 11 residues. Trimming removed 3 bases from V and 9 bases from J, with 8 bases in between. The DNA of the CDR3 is TGTGCCAGCAGCTTCGGGTCCAGCTACACCTTC. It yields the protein CASSFGSSYTF. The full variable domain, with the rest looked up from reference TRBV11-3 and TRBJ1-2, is EAGVVQSPRYKIIEKKQPVAFWCNPISGHNTLYWYLQNLGQGPELLIRYENEEAVDDSQLPKDRFSAERLKGVDSTLKIQPAELGDSAVYLCASSFGSSYTFGSGTRLTVV.

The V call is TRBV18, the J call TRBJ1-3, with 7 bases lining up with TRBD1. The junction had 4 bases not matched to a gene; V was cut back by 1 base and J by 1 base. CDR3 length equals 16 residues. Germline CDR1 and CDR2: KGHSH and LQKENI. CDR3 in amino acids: CASSPLETGSGNTIYF. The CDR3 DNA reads TGTGCCAGCTCACCACTCGAGACAGGGTCTGGAAACACCATATATTTT.

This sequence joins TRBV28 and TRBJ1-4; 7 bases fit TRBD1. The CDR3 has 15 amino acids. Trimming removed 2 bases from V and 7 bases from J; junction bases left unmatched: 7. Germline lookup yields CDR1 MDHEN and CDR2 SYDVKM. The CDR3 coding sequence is TGTGCCAGCAGTTTAAACAGGGGACTCGTTGAAAAACTGTTTTTT. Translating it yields CASSLNRGLVEKLFF.

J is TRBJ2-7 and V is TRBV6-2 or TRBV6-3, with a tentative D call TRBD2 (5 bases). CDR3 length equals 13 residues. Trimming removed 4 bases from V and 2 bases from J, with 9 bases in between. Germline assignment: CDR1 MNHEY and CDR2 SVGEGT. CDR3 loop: CASSSGITYEQYF. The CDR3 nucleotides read TGTGCCAGCAGTTCCGGGATCACCTACGAGCAGTACTTC.

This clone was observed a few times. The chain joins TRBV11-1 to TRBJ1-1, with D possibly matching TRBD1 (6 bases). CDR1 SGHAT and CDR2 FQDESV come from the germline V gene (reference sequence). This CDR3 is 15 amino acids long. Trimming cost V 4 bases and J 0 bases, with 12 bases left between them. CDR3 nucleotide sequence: TGTGCCAGCAGCTCAACCGACAGGATGAACACTGAAGCTTTCTTT. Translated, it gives CASSSTDRMNTEAFF.

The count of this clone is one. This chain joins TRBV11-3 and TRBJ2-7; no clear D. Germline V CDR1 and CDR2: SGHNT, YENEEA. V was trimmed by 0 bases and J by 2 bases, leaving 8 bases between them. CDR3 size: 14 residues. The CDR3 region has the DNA TGTGCCAGCAGCTTAGAGAGCCGAGCCTACGAGCAGTACTTC. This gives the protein CASSLESRAYEQYF.

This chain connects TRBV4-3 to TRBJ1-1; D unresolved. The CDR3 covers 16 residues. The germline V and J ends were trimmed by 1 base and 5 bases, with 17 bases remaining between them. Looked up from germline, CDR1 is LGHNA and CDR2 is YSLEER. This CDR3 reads CASSQGEGKVATEAFF. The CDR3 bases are TGCGCCAGCAGCCAAGGGGAGGGCAAGGTCGCAACTGAAGCTTTCTTT.

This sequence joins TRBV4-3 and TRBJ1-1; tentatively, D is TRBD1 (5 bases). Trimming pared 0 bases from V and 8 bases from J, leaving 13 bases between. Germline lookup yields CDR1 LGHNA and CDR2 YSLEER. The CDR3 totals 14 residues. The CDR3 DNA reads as TGCGCCAGCAGCCAAGAGGGGGGTATACGAGAAGCTTTCTTT. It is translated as CASSQEGGIREAFF.

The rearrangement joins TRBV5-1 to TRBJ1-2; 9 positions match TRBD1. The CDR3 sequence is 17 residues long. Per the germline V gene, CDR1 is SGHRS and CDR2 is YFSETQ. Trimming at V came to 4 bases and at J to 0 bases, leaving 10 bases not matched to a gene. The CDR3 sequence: CASSLRTGVGANYGYTF. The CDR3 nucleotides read TGCGCCAGCAGCCTAAGGACAGGGGTGGGAGCTAACTATGGCTACACCTTC.

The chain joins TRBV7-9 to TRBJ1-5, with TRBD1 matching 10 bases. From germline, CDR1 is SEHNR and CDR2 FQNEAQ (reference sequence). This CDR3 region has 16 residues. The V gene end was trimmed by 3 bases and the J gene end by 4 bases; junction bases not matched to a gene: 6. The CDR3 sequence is CASSLDPGQGNQPQHF. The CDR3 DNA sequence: TGTGCCAGCAGCTTGGATCCGGGACAGGGGAATCAGCCCCAGCATTTT.

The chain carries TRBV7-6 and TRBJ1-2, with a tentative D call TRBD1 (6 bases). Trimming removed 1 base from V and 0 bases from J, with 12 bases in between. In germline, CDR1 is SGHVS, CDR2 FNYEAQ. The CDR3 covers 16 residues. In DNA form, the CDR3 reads TGTGCCAGCAGCTTAGAGGCAGGGGCGACTAACTATGGCTACACCTTC. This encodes CASSLEAGATNYGYTF.

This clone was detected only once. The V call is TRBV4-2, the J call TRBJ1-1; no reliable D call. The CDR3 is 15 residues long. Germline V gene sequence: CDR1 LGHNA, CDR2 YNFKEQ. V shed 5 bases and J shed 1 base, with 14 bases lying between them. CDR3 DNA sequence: TGTGCCAGCAGCTCAAGGGAGGGAAGGAACACTGAAGCTTTCTTT. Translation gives CASSSREGRNTEAFF.

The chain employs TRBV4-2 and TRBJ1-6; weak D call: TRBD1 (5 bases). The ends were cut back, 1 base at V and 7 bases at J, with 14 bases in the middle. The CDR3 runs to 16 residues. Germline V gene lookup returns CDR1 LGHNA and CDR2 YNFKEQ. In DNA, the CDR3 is TGTGCCAGCAGCCAAGGCACCGGCCAGGGCAATTCACCCCTCCACTTT. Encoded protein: CASSQGTGQGNSPLHF.

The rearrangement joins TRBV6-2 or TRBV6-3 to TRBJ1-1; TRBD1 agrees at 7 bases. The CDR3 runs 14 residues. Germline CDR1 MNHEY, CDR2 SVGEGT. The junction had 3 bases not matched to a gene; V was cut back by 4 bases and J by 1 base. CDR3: CASSSDRPNTEAFF. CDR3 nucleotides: TGTGCCAGCAGTTCGGACAGGCCGAACACTGAAGCTTTCTTT.

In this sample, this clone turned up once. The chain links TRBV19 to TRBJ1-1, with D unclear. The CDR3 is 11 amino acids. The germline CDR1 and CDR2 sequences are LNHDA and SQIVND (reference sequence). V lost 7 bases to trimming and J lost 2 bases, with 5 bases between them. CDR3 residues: CASTHNTEAFF. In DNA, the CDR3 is TGTGCCAGTACCCATAACACTGAAGCTTTCTTT.

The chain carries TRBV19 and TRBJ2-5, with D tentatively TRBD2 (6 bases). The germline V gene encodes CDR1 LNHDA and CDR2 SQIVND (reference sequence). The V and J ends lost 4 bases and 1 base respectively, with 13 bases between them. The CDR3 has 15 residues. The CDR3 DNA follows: TGTGCCAGTAGTAGGAGGGGTGGTGTCCAAGAGACCCAGTACTTC. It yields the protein CASSRRGGVQETQYF.

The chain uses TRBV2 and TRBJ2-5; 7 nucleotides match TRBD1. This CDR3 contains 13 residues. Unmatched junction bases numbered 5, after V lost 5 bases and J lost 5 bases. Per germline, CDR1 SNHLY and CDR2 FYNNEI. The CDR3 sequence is CASSNRGGETQYF. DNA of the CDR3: TGTGCCAGCAGTAACAGGGGTGGGGAGACCCAGTACTTC.

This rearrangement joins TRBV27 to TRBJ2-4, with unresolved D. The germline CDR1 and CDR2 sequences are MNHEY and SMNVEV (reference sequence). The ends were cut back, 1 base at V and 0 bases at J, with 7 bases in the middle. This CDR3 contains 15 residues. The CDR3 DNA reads TGTGCCAGCAGTTTATTCCCCGTAGCCAAAAACATTCAGTACTTC. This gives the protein CASSLFPVAKNIQYF.

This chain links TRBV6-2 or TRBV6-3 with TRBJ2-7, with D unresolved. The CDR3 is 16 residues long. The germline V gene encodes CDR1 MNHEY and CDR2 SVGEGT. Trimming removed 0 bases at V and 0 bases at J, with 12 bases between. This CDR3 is CASSYSNLRSSYEQYF. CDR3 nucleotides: TGTGCCAGCAGTTACTCGAATCTCAGAAGCTCCTACGAGCAGTACTTC.

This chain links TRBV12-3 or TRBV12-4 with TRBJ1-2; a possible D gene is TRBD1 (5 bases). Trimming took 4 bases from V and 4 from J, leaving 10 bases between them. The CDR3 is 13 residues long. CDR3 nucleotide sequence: TGTGCCAGCAGTTCTGGGACTTCCTATGGCTACACCTTC. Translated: CASSSGTSYGYTF.

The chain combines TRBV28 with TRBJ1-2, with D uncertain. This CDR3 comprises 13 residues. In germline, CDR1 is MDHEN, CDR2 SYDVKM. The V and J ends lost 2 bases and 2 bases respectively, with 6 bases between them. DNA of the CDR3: TGTGCCAGCAGTTTACAGGCCAACTATGGCTACACCTTC. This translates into CASSLQANYGYTF.

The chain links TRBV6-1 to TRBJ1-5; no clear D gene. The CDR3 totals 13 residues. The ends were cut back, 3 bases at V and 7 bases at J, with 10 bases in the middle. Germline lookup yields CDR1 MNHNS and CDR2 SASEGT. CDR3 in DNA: TGTGCCAGCAGTGAGGGCGAGGGCCAGCCCCAGCATTTT. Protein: CASSEGEGQPQHF.

The CDR3 region is CASSHEFVQTNTEAFF. The CDR3 coding sequence is TGTGCCAGCTCACACGAATTCGTACAGACAAACACTGAAGCTTTCTTT. The chain couples TRBV18 to TRBJ1-1, with D unclear. Germline-derived CDR1 and CDR2 are KGHSH and LQKENI. The CDR3 is 16 amino acids. Trimming shortened V by 4 bases and J by 2 bases, and 17 bases separated the two germline ends.

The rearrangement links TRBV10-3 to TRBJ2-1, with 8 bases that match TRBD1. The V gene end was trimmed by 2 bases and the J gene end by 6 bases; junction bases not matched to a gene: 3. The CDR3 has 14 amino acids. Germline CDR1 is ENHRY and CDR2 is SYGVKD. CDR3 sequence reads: CAISEDRGGNEQFF. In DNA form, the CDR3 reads TGTGCCATCAGTGAGGACAGGGGAGGCAATGAGCAGTTCTTC.

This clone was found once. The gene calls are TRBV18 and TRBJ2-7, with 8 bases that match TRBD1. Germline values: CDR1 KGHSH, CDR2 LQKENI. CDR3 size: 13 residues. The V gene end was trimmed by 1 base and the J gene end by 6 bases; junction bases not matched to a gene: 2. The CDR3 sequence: CASSPRTGIEQYF. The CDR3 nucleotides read TGTGCCAGCTCACCACGGACAGGGATCGAGCAGTACTTC. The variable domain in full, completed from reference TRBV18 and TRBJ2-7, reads NAGVMQNPRHLVRRRGQEARLRCSPMKGHSHVYWYRQLPEEGLKFMVYLQKENIIDESGMPKERFSAEFPKEGPSILRIQQVVRGDSAAYFCASSPRTGIEQYFGPGTRLTVT.

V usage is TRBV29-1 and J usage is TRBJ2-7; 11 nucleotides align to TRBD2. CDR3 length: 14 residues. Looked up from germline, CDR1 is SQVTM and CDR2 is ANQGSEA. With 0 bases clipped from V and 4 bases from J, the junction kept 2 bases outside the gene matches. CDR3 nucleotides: TGCAGCGTTGAAGACACTAGCGGGAGTTACGAGCAGTACTTC. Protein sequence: CSVEDTSGSYEQYF.

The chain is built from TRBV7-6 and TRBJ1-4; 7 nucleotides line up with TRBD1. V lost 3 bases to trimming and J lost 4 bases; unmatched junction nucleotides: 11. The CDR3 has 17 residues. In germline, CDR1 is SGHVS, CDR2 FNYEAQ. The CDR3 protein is CASSFSPNRGHNEKLFF. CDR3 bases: TGTGCCAGCAGCTTCTCGCCAAACAGGGGTCATAATGAAAAACTGTTTTTT.

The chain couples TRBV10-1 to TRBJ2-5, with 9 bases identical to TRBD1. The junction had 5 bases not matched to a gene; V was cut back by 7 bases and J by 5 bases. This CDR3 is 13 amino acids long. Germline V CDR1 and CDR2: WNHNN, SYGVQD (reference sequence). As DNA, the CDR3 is TGCGCCAGCACCGACAGGGGGGGGGAGACCCAGTACTTC. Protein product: CASTDRGGETQYF.